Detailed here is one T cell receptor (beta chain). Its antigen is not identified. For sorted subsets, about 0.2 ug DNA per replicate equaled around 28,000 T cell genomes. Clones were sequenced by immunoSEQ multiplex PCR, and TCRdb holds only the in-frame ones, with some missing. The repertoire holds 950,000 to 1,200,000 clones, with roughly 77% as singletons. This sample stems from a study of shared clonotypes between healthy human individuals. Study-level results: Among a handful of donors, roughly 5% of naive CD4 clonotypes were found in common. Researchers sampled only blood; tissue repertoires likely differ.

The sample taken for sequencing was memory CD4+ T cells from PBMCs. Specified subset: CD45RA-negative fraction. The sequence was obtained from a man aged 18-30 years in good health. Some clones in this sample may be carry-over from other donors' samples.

The CDR3 DNA is TGTGCCAGCAGCTTTTGGGAGGAAGATACGCAGTATTTT. Protein sequence: CASSFWEEDTQYF. V usage is TRBV12-1 and J usage is TRBJ2-3; TRBD2 reflects the table's D call only, with no check against the DNA. TRBV12-1 is given as a pseudogene. The CDR3 consists of 13 residues.